A single sample gave rise to the 26 T cell receptor beta chains below, sequenced in a study of blood T cell repertoires in COVID-19. Clones were sequenced by immunoSEQ multiplex PCR, and TCRdb holds only the in-frame ones, with some missing. In the table there are fewer than 300,000 clones, around 84% of which are singletons. Sample: PBMCs or T cells enriched from blood (not recorded which). The receptors originated from a woman between 50 and 59 years old who had recovered from COVID-19.

Points on this clone: Other nucleotide sequences from this sample produce the same CDR3. J is TRBJ2-7 and V is TRBV5-4; 10 nucleotides agree with TRBD1. There are 15 residues in the CDR3. V lost 4 bases, J lost 2 bases, and 6 bases stayed unmatched. The germline V gene encodes CDR1 SGHNT and CDR2 YYREEE (reference sequence). DNA of the CDR3: TGTGCCAGCAGCCTTGACAGGGGGCAGACCTACGAGCAGTACTTC. It yields the protein CASSLDRGQTYEQYF. The variable domain in full, completed from reference TRBV5-4 and TRBJ2-7, reads ETGVTQSPTHLIKTRGQQVTLRCSSQSGHNTVSWYQQALGQGPQFIFQYYREEENGRGNFPPRFSGLQFPNYSSELNVNALELDDSALYLCASSLDRGQTYEQYFGPGTRLTVT.

This chain joins TRBV28 and TRBJ2-7; weak D call: TRBD1 (5 bases). The CDR3 totals 13 residues. Trimming took 7 bases from V and 0 from J, leaving 10 bases between them. Looked up from germline, CDR1 is MDHEN and CDR2 is SYDVKM. This CDR3 is CASKSGASYEQYF. The CDR3 region has the DNA TGTGCCAGCAAAAGTGGGGCCTCCTACGAGCAGTACTTC. Full variable domain (rest looked up from reference TRBV28 and TRBJ2-7): DVKVTQSSRYLVKRTGEKVFLECVQDMDHENMFWYRQDPGLGLRLIYFSYDVKMKEKGDIPEGYSVSREKKERFSLILESASTNQTSMYLCASKSGASYEQYFGPGTRLTVT.

This clone was found a few times. The chain couples TRBV10-3 to TRBJ1-1; tentatively, D is TRBD1 (5 bases). Per the germline V gene, CDR1 is ENHRY and CDR2 is SYGVKD. CDR3 length: 15 residues. V gave up 3 bases and J gave up 1 base, with 12 bases separating them. The DNA of the CDR3 is TGTGCCATCAGTGACCCGGGACTTCGGAACACTGAAGCTTTCTTT. Translated, it gives CAISDPGLRNTEAFF.

The chain couples TRBV18 to TRBJ1-4; D might be TRBD1 (6 bases). V lost 3 bases and J 5 bases, leaving 13 bases between the germline ends. The CDR3 extends over 15 amino acids. The V gene's germline CDR1 is KGHSH and CDR2 LQKENI. The CDR3 is CASSPGQGANEKLFF. In nucleotides, the CDR3 is TGTGCCAGCTCACCGGGACAAGGGGCAAATGAAAAACTGTTTTTT.

The rearrangement joins TRBV28 to TRBJ1-4, with unresolved D. The CDR3 runs 14 residues. Trimming took 1 base from V and 8 from J, leaving 11 bases between them. Germline values: CDR1 MDHEN, CDR2 SYDVKM. CDR3 nucleotides: TGTGCCAGCAGTTTATCGGACGGGAAAGAAAAACTGTTTTTT. Encoded protein: CASSLSDGKEKLFF. The variable domain in full, with the rest retrieved from reference TRBV28 and TRBJ1-4, is DVKVTQSSRYLVKRTGEKVFLECVQDMDHENMFWYRQDPGLGLRLIYFSYDVKMKEKGDIPEGYSVSREKKERFSLILESASTNQTSMYLCASSLSDGKEKLFFGSGTQLSVL.

This clone has a handful of counts. This chain connects TRBV29-1 to TRBJ2-3; D possibly corresponds to TRBD1 (6 bases). The CDR3 has 15 amino acids. In germline, CDR1 is SQVTM, CDR2 ANQGSEA. Between the trimmed V and J ends, which lost 2 bases and 5 bases, there was a span of 17 bases. CDR3 sequence reads: CSVELGQQVIDTQYF. The DNA of the CDR3 is TGCAGCGTTGAACTAGGACAGCAGGTTATAGATACGCAGTATTTT.

This clone was detected a few times. The rearrangement uses TRBV7-2 and TRBJ1-4, with 8 bases aligning to TRBD1. Germline lookup yields CDR1 SGHTA and CDR2 FQGNSA. CDR3 length: 15 amino acids. Trimming at V came to 6 bases and at J to 9 bases, leaving 12 bases not matched to a gene. The CDR3 region is CASSPEGDRPQKLFF. In DNA, the CDR3 is TGTGCCAGCAGTCCTGAAGGGGACAGGCCACAAAAACTGTTTTTT.

The rearrangement uses TRBV30 and TRBJ1-5; D call uncertain. Germline lookup yields CDR1 GTSNPN and CDR2 SVGIG (reference sequence). This CDR3 spans 13 amino acids. Trimming shortened V by 0 bases and J by 4 bases, and 7 bases separated the two germline ends. CDR3 nucleotide sequence: TGTGCCTGGAGTGTAGACGGGAATCAGCCCCAGCATTTT. Translated, it gives CAWSVDGNQPQHF.

This chain links TRBV4-1 with TRBJ1-1; D may be TRBD1 (5 bases). Germline V lookup: CDR1 MGHRA, CDR2 YSYEKL. V lost 6 bases, J lost 4 bases, and 15 bases lay in between. The CDR3 consists of 14 residues. This CDR3 is CASRNKQDSTEAFF. CDR3 nucleotide sequence: TGCGCCAGCAGAAACAAACAGGATAGCACTGAAGCTTTCTTT.

The chain is built from TRBV6-5 and TRBJ1-1; no clear D. The CDR3 is 11 residues long. V lost 7 bases, J lost 1 base, and 4 bases lay in between. CDR1 MNHEY and CDR2 SVGAGI come from the germline V gene. Here the CDR3 DNA reads TGTGCCAGCACCGGGAACACTGAAGCTTTCTTT. It specifies CASTGNTEAFF.

V usage is TRBV15 and J usage is TRBJ2-1, with 9 bases matching TRBD2. The ends lost 0 bases at V and 5 bases at J; junction bases unmatched: 2. This CDR3 has 15 residues. The V gene's germline CDR1 is LNHNV and CDR2 YYDKDF (reference sequence). The CDR3 here is CATSREASGNNEQFF. As DNA, the CDR3 is TGTGCCACCAGCAGAGAGGCTAGCGGGAACAATGAGCAGTTCTTC.

The sample holds one count of this clone. J is TRBJ1-2 and V is TRBV6-2 or TRBV6-3, with a weak D call TRBD1 (6 bases). CDR1 is MNHEY, CDR2 SVGEGT, per germline. This CDR3 spans 12 amino acids. V was pared by 6 bases and J by 4 bases, with 9 bases between. CDR3: CASSKDSYGYTF. The CDR3 nucleotides read TGTGCCAGCAGCAAGGACAGCTATGGCTACACCTTC.

The chain has TRBV4-1 and TRBJ1-6; D may be TRBD1 (5 bases). This CDR3 is built from 16 residues. V lost 1 base, J lost 4 bases, and 11 bases lay in between. In germline, CDR1 is MGHRA, CDR2 YSYEKL. The CDR3 spells CASSQVRGNYNSPLHF. In DNA, the CDR3 is TGCGCCAGCAGCCAAGTAAGGGGAAATTATAATTCACCCCTCCACTTT.

The CDR3 DNA follows: TGTGCCAGCAGAAAGAGCGGCTCCTACGAGCAGTACTTC. Translating gives CASRKSGSYEQYF. The chain employs TRBV12-3 or TRBV12-4 and TRBJ2-7, with a possible D match to TRBD2 (5 bases). The V and J ends lost 6 bases and 0 bases respectively, with 9 bases between them. The CDR3 has 13 amino acids.

V gene TRBV18 combines with J gene TRBJ2-1; the match to TRBD1 covers 7 bases. This CDR3 spans 16 amino acids. Germline CDR1 is KGHSH and CDR2 is LQKENI. The V segment lost 3 bases and the J segment 6 bases; nucleotides outside the gene matches: 11. This chain's CDR3 is CASSPGTPRGLNEQFF. CDR3 coding DNA: TGTGCCAGCTCACCGGGGACACCTAGGGGGCTCAATGAGCAGTTCTTC.

The V call is TRBV24-1, the J call TRBJ2-1; TRBD1 is a possible D gene (6 bases). Germline-derived CDR1 and CDR2 are KGHDR and SFDVKD. This CDR3 has 15 residues. The V end was cut by 1 base, the J end by 1 base, with 7 bases between. CDR3 loop: CATSDLQGSYNEQFF. The CDR3 DNA reads as TGTGCCACCAGTGATTTACAGGGATCCTACAATGAGCAGTTCTTC.

The V call is TRBV10-3, the J call TRBJ1-1, with 7 bases fitting TRBD1. Germline V gene sequence: CDR1 ENHRY, CDR2 SYGVKD. This CDR3 spans 15 amino acids. The J segment lost 1 base and the V segment lost 3 bases, leaving 5 bases of the junction unmatched. The CDR3 here is CAISDRGQQNTEAFF. CDR3 nucleotides: TGTGCCATCAGTGACCGGGGACAGCAGAACACTGAAGCTTTCTTT.

V usage is TRBV5-6 and J usage is TRBJ1-1; D uncertain. V was pared by 4 bases and J by 5 bases, with 12 bases between. The CDR3 is 13 residues long. Germline CDR1 and CDR2: SGHDT and YYEEEE. The DNA for the CDR3 is TGTGCCAGCAGCCAAATCAGCGCTACTGAAGCTTTCTTT. Translation: CASSQISATEAFF. The variable domain in full, completed from reference TRBV5-6 and TRBJ1-1, reads DAGVTQSPTHLIKTRGQQVTLRCSPKSGHDTVSWYQQALGQGPQFIFQYYEEEERQRGNFPDRFSGHQFPNYSSELNVNALLLGDSALYLCASSQISATEAFFGQGTRLTVV.

CDR3 in amino acids: CASSPRGFTGELFF. CDR3 bases: TGTGCCAGCAGCCCTAGAGGCTTCACCGGGGAGCTGTTTTTT. The chain links TRBV7-9 to TRBJ2-2; D remains ambiguous. Trimming stripped 5 bases from V and 4 bases from J, with 11 bases between. CDR3 size: 14 residues. Germline CDR1 reads SEHNR; CDR2 reads FQNEAQ (reference sequence).

V usage is TRBV14 and J usage is TRBJ1-2; tentatively, D is TRBD1 (5 bases). The germline gives CDR1 SGHDN, CDR2 FVKESK. V shed 1 base and J shed 8 bases, with 17 bases lying between them. The CDR3 extends over 15 amino acids. The CDR3 here is CASSQGLLGTGGYTF. Here the CDR3 DNA reads TGTGCCAGCAGCCAAGGCTTGTTGGGGACTGGGGGCTACACCTTC.

This chain joins TRBV30 and TRBJ1-5, with 7 bases identical to TRBD1. There are 14 residues in the CDR3. V lost 0 bases to trimming and J lost 6 bases; unmatched junction nucleotides: 5. CDR1 GTSNPN and CDR2 SVGIG come from the germline V gene (reference sequence). This CDR3 is CAWSVEQGGQPQHF. Here the CDR3 DNA reads TGTGCCTGGAGTGTTGAGCAGGGGGGTCAGCCCCAGCATTTT.

This clone was observed a few times. The rearrangement uses TRBV5-1 and TRBJ2-7; possibly TRBD1 for D (6 bases). The CDR3 covers 15 residues. The V and J ends lost 1 base and 1 base respectively, with 12 bases between them. Germline CDR1 reads SGHRS; CDR2 reads YFSETQ. The CDR3 region is CASSLSAGTSYEQYF. DNA for the CDR3: TGCGCCAGCAGCTTGTCTGCAGGGACATCCTACGAGCAGTACTTC.

The J gene is TRBJ2-2, the V gene TRBV15; a possible D gene is TRBD2 (5 bases). The CDR3 is 15 amino acids. Germline values: CDR1 LNHNV, CDR2 YYDKDF (reference sequence). V dropped 0 bases and J dropped 4 bases, with 9 bases sitting between them. The CDR3 nucleotides read TGTGCCACCAGCAGAGATGCCAGCGGCACCGGGGAGCTGTTTTTT. It translates to CATSRDASGTGELFF.

The chain couples TRBV9 to TRBJ2-3; D is perhaps TRBD1 (5 bases). CDR3 length: 14 residues. Deletions cut 0 bases from V and 9 bases from J, with 14 bases between. Germline CDR1 is SGDLS and CDR2 is YYNGEE. In DNA, the CDR3 is TGTGCCAGCAGCGTAGAGAAGGGGCGTCGCACGCAGTATTTT. Translated: CASSVEKGRRTQYF.

The CDR3 bases are TGTGCCAGCAGCTTGTCGCAGGGATTAGGCACAGATACGCAGTATTTT. Translating it yields CASSLSQGLGTDTQYF. The chain has TRBV7-2 and TRBJ2-3, with D maybe TRBD1 (5 bases). The V gene's germline CDR1 is SGHTA and CDR2 FQGNSA. The CDR3 loop spans 16 amino acids. Trimming pared 3 bases from V and 1 base from J, leaving 14 bases between.

The chain is built from TRBV7-8 and TRBJ2-5; D gene unclear. The ends were cut back, 7 bases at V and 5 bases at J, with 8 bases in the middle. This CDR3 has 11 residues. The V gene's germline CDR1 is SGHVS and CDR2 FQNEAQ. The CDR3 is CASTLRETQYF. In DNA, the CDR3 is TGTGCCAGCACCCTGAGGGAGACCCAGTACTTC.